This TCR beta chain was found in a study of neoadjuvant anti-PD-1 for oral cavity cancer. Study as a whole: Patients without progression got a fourth dose around day 43. Regarding the study as a whole: Higher pretreatment blood Treg/Th17 ratios correlated with higher pretreatment blood and lower post-treatment tumor TCRbeta clonality.

As regards this clone: Its cognate antigen is unknown.

Regarding time point: after neoadjuvant nivolumab, at surgical resection. The patients had HPV-negative, locally advanced oral cavity squamous cell carcinoma. V lost 3 bases, J lost 0 bases, and 16 bases lay in between. Germline values: CDR1 SGDLS, CDR2 YYNGEE. This CDR3 is built from 16 residues. Survey sequencing of tumors mostly used roughly 5 ug DNA, two replicates. This table comes from immunoSEQ multiplex PCR, and its TCRdb copy is limited to in-frame clones, with some not included. The sample consists of tens of thousands of clones, 30% to 40% of them appearing once. The material was tumor tissue, obtained after nivolumab (anti-PD-1) treatment. V and J are TRBV9 and TRBJ2-7, with D tentatively TRBD1 (6 bases). The clonotype was recovered from a person aged 35-79 years with oral cavity squamous cell carcinoma. In nucleotides, the CDR3 is TGTGCCAGCAGCGCAAGTCCCACAGGGAGCTCCTACGAGCAGTACTTC. Residues: CASSASPTGSSYEQYF.